The T cell receptor (beta chain) under discussion was sequenced for a study of CD8 T cells in ankylosing spondylitis. Study-wide findings and caveats: The authors reported significant enrichment of disease-linked clones in matched ankylosing spondylitis synovial fluid. Prior work had noted some motif variants in reactive arthritis blood and synovial fluid. The study identified a TCR beta motif of under 10 highly homologous variants that appeared characteristic of ankylosing spondylitis blood.

As regards this clonotype: Its antigen is as yet unknown.

Germline V gene lookup returns CDR1 SGDLS and CDR2 YYNGEE. V was cut by 4 bases and J by 8 bases, with 12 bases left in between. This CDR3 contains 13 residues. As the method for making TCR beta libraries, quantitative 5'-RACE with molecular barcodes was used. TCRdb passed the 5' RACE reads through MiXCR, listing each CDR3 protein once. The sample contains hundreds of thousands of distinct CDR3 sequences, 15% to 20% of which appear only once. The receptor comes from a male donor with ankylosing spondylitis. The specimen sequenced was blood, either unsorted or a sorted T cell fraction (not recorded which). This chain joins TRBV9 and TRBJ2-2; no clear D. The DNA of the CDR3 is TGTGCCAGCAGCCCGCGAAGTGGGGGGGAGCTGTTTTTT. Translating it yields CASSPRSGGELFF.